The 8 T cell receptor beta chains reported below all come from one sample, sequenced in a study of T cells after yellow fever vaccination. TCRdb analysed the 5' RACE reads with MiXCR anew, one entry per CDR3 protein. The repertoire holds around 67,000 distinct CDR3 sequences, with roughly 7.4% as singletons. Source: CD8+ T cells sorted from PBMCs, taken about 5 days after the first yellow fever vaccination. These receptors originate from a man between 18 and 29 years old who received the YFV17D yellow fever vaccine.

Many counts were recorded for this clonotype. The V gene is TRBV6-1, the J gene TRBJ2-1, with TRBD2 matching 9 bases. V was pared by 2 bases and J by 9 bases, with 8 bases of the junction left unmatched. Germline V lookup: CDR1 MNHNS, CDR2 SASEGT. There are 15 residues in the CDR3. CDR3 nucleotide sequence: TGTGCCAGCAGTGAACAGGCGGGGGGGCCGAGTGAGCAGTTCTTC. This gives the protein CASSEQAGGPSEQFF.

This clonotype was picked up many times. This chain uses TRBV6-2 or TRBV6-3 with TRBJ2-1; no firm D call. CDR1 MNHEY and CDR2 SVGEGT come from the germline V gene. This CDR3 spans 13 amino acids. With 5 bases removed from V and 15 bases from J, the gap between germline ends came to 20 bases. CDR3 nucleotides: TGTGCCAGCAGTACCTTTTTGGCAGTCCTCCCGTTCTTC. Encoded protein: CASSTFLAVLPFF.

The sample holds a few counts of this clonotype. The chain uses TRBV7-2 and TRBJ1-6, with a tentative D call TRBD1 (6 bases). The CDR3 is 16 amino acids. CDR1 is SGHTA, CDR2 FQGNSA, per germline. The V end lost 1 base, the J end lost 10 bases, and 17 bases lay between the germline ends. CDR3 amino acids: CASSLVGTGGRSPLHF. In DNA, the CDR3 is TGTGCCAGCAGCTTAGTGGGAACGGGGGGCCGATCACCCCTCCACTTT.

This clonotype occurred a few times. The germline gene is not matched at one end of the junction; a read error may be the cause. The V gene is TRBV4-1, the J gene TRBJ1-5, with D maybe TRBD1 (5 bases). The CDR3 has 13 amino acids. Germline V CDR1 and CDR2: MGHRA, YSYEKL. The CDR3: CASSQVVGTDRNF. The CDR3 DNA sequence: TGCGCCAGCAGCCAAGTCGTTGGGACCGATAGAAATTTT.

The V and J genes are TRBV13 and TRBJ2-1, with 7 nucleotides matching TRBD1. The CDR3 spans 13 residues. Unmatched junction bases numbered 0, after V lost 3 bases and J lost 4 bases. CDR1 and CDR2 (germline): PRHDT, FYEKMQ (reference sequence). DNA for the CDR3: TGTGCCAGCAGCTTGGACAGGTACAATGAGCAGTTCTTC. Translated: CASSLDRYNEQFF. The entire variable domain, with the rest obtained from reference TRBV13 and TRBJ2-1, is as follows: AAGVIQSPRHLIKEKRETATLKCYPIPRHDTVYWYQQGPGQDPQFLISFYEKMQSDKGSIPDRFSAQQFSDYHSELNMSSLELGDSALYFCASSLDRYNEQFFGPGTRLTVL.

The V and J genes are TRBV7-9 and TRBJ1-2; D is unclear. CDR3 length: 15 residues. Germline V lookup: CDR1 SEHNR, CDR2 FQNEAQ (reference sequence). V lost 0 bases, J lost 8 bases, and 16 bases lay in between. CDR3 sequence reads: CASSLASGAVGGYTF. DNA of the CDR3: TGTGCCAGCAGCTTAGCGTCCGGCGCCGTGGGAGGCTACACCTTC.

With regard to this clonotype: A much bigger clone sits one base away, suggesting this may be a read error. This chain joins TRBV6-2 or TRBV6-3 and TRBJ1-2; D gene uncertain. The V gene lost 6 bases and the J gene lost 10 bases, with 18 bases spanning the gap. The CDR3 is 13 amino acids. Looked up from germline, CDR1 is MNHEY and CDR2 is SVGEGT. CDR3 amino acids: CASRTGRLPVYTF. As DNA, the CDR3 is TGTGCCAGCAGAACCGGGCGACTCCCTGTCTACACCTTC.

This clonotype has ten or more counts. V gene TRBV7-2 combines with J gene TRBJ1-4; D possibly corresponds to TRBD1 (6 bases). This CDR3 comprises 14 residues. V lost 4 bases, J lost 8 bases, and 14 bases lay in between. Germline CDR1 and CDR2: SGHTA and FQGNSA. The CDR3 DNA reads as TGTGCCAGCAGCTCATCAGGGGCGCAGGAAAAACTGTTTTTT. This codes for CASSSSGAQEKLFF. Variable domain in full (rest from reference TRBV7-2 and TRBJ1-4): GAGVSQSPSNKVTEKGKDVELRCDPISGHTALYWYRQSLGQGLEFLIYFQGNSAPDKSGLPSDRFSAERTGGSVSTLTIQRTQQEDSAVYLCASSSSGAQEKLFFGSGTQLSVL.